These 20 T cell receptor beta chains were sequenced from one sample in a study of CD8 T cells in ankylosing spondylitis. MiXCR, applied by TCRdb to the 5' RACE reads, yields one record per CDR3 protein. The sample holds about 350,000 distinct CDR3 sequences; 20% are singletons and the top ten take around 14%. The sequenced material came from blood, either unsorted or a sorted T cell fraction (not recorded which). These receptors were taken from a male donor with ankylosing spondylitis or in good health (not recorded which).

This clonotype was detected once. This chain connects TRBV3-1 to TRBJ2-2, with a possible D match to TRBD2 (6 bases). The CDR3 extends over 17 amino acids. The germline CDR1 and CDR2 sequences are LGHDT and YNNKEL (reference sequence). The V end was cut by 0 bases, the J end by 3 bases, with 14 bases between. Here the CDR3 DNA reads TGTGCCAGCAGCCAAGATGCAGGGCCTAGCGACACCGGGGAGCTGTTTTTT. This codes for CASSQDAGPSDTGELFF.

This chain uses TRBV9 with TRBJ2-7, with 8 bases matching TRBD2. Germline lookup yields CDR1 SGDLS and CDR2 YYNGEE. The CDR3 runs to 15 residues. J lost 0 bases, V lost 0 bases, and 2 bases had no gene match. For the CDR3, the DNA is TGTGCCAGCAGCGTAGGCGGGGGGCTCTCCTACGAGCAGTACTTC. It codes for CASSVGGGLSYEQYF.

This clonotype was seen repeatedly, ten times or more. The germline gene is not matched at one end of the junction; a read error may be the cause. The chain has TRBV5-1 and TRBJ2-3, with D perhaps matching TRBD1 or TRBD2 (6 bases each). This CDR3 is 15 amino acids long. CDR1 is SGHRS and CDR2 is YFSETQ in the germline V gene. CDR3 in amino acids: CASSLEGGSTDTQYF. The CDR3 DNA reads TGTGCCAGCAGCTTGGAGGGGGGCAGCACAGATACGCAGTATTTT.

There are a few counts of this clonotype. The CDR3 loop is CSVRPGGPLDEQYF. The CDR3 DNA follows: TGCAGCGTCCGACCCGGGGGGCCGCTCGACGAGCAGTACTTC. This rearrangement joins TRBV29-1 to TRBJ2-7, with a weak D call TRBD2 (7 bases). Trimming shortened V by 6 bases and J by 5 bases, and 20 bases separated the two germline ends. Per the germline V gene, CDR1 is SQVTM and CDR2 is ANQGSEA. There are 14 residues in the CDR3.

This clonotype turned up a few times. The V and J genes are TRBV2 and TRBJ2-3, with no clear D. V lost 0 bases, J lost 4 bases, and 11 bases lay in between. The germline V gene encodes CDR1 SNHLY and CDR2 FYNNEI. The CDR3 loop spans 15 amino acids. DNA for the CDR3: TGTGCCAGCAGTGAAGCGGGTCTAACAGCAGATACGCAGTATTTT. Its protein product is CASSEAGLTADTQYF.

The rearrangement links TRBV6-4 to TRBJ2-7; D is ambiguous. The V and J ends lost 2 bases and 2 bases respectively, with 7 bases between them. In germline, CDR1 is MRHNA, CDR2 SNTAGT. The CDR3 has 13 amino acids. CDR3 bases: TGTGCCAGCAGTGACGGGCCCACCTACGAGCAGTACTTC. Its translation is CASSDGPTYEQYF.

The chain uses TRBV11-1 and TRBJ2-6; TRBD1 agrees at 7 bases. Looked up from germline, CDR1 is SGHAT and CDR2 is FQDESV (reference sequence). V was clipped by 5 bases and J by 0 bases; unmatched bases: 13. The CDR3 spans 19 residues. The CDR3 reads CASSTPSGTAFSGANVLTF. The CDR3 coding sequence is TGTGCCAGCAGCACGCCGTCGGGGACAGCATTCTCTGGGGCCAACGTCCTGACTTTC.

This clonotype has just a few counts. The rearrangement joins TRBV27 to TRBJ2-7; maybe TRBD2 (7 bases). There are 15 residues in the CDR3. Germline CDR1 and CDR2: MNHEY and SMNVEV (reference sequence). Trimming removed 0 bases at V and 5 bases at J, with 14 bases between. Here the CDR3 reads CASSLSGGPIHEQYF. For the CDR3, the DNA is TGTGCCAGCAGTTTATCGGGGGGGCCCATACACGAGCAGTACTTC.

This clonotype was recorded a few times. CDR3 region: CATSIGVGGNEQFF. CDR3 nucleotide sequence: TGTGCCACCAGTATAGGGGTTGGTGGCAATGAGCAGTTCTTC. This sequence joins TRBV15 and TRBJ2-1; D might be TRBD1 (5 bases). The germline gives CDR1 LNHNV, CDR2 YYDKDF (reference sequence). The CDR3 covers 14 residues. V gave up 6 bases and J gave up 6 bases, with 15 bases separating them.

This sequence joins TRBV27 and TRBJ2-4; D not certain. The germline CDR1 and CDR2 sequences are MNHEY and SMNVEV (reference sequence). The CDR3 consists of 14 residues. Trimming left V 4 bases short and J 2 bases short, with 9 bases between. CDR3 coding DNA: TGTGCCAGCAGTTACCTGGAGTCCAAAAACATTCAGTACTTC. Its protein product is CASSYLESKNIQYF.

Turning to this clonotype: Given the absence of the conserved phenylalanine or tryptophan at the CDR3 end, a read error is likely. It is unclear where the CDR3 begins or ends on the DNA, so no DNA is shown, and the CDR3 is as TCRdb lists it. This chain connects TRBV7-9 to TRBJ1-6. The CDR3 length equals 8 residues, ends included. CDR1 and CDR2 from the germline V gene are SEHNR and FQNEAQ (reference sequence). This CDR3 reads CASSLERR.

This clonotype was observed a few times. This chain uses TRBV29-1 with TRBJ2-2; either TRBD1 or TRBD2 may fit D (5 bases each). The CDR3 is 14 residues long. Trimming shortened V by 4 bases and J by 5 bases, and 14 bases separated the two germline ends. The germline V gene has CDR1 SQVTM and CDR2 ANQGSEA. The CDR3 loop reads CSVVGLEGTGELFF. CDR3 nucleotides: TGCAGCGTTGTGGGGCTAGAGGGGACCGGGGAGCTGTTTTTT.

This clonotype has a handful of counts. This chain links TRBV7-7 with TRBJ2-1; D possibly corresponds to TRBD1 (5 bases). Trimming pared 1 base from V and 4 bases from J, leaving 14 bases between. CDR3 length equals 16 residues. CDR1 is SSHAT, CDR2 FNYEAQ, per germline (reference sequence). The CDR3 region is CASSLGQNSIYNEQFF. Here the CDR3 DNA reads TGTGCCAGCAGCTTAGGACAGAACTCGATATACAATGAGCAGTTCTTC.

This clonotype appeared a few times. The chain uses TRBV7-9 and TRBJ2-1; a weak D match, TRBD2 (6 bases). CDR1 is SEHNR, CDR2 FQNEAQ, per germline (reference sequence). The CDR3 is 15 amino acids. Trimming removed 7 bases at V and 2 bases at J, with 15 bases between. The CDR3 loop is CASTLPPGAYNEQFF. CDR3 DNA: TGTGCCAGCACCCTTCCCCCGGGGGCCTACAATGAGCAGTTCTTC.

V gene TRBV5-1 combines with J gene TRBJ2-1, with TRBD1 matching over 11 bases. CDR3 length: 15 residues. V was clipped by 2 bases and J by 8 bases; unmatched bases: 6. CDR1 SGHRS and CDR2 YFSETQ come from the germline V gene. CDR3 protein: CASSFRDRGEYEQFF. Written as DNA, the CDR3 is TGCGCCAGCAGCTTCCGGGACAGGGGGGAGTATGAGCAGTTCTTC.

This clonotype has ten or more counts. This CDR3 reads CSASEGKLFF. The CDR3 coding sequence is TGCAGTGCTAGTGAGGGAAAACTGTTTTTT. The V gene is TRBV20-1, the J gene TRBJ1-4; D call uncertain. Deletions cut 3 bases from V and 10 bases from J, with 6 bases between. This CDR3 is 10 amino acids long. The germline V gene encodes CDR1 DFQATT and CDR2 SNEGSKA (reference sequence).

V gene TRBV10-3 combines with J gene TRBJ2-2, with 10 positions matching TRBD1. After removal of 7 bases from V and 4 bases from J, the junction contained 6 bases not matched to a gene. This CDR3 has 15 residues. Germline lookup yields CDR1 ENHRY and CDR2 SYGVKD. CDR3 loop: CAIKSGTGATGELFF. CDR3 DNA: TGTGCCATCAAGTCCGGGACAGGGGCCACCGGGGAGCTGTTTTTT.

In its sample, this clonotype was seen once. The CDR3 DNA sequence: TGTGCCCCACCCAACAGGTCCGGGGCCAACGTCCTGACTTTC. Translation gives CAPPNRSGANVLTF. This chain joins TRBV30 and TRBJ2-6, with a weak D call TRBD1 (5 bases). Germline V CDR1 and CDR2: GTSNPN, SVGIG (reference sequence). The V end was cut by 8 bases, the J end by 4 bases, with 15 bases between. The CDR3 totals 14 residues.

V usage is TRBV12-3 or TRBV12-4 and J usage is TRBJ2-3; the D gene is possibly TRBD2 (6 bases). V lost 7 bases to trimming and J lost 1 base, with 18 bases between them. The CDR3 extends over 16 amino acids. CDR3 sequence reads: CASTLAGREGTDTQYF. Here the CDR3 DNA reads TGTGCCAGCACCCTAGCCGGGAGAGAGGGCACAGATACGCAGTATTTT.

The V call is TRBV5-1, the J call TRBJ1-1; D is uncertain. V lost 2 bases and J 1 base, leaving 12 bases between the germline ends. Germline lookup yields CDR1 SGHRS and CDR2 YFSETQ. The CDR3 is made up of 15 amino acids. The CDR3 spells CASSFYGDGNTEAFF. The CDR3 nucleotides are TGCGCCAGCAGCTTTTATGGGGATGGGAACACTGAAGCTTTCTTT.